This TCR beta chain was captured in a study of blood T cell repertoires in COVID-19. Overall study context: Spain, Italy and the United States supplied samples that represented acute and convalescent COVID-19. PBMCs, B-cell-depleted T cells, or T cells were the source of the cDNA or gDNA that made up the material.

As originally analysed: Reference gene primer amplification in the assay estimated nucleated cell counts. Assay: immunoSEQ multiplex PCR; the TCRdb copy retains only in-frame clones and omits some. Clone size and V and J calls were adopted from that table, with D and trimming inferred from the DNA. The repertoire consists of approximately 69,000 clones, with around 85% occurring once and the leading ten covering 12%. The ends were cut back, 0 bases at V and 7 bases at J, with 15 bases in the middle. The CDR3 sequence is 16 residues long. In germline, CDR1 is MNHEY, CDR2 SVGAGI. This chain joins TRBV6-5 and TRBJ1-4; D might be TRBD1 (6 bases). The sample consisted of peripheral blood. This sequence originates from a human donor in a cohort sampled during active COVID-19. The CDR3 coding sequence is TGTGCCAGCAGTTACTCGGGTCTGGGGGCCCGTGAAAAACTGTTTTTT. It specifies CASSYSGLGAREKLFF.